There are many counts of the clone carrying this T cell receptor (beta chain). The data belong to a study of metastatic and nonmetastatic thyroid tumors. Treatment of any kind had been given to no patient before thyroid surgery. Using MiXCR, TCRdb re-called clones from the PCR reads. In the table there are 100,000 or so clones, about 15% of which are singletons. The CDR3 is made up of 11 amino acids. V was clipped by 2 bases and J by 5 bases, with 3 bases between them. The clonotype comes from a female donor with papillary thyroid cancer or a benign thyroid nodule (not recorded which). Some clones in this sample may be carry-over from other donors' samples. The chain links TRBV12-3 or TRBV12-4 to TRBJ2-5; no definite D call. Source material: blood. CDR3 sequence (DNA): TGTGCCAGCAGTTTAACGGAGACCCAGTACTTC. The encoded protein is CASSLTETQYF.